This T cell receptor (beta chain) was sequenced during a study of T cell responses to AZD1222 COVID-19 vaccine. Here immunoSEQ multiplex PCR was the method, and the copy in TCRdb shows in-frame clones only, minus some. The sample shows about 100,000 clones, 88% of them seen only once. Points from the study as a whole: Spike as a whole was targeted by vaccine-associated CD4 TCRs, dominant at 160-218 and 743-854. A reported finding is that nearly half of spike-specific TCRs target unmutated variant regions. The breadth and depth of Spike-specific TCRs increased once two AZD1222 doses had been given.

V gave up 7 bases and J gave up 4 bases, with 10 bases separating them. The CDR3 has 12 residues. The germline gives CDR1 SNHLY, CDR2 FYNNEI. In regard to this clone: Its cognate antigen is unknown.

This clonotype was sampled from an adult in good health. The material sequenced was peripheral blood, taken on day 0 of AZD1222 vaccination. This rearrangement joins TRBV2 to TRBJ1-1; no clear D. CDR3 bases: TGTGCCAGCATCCCGGGGAGCACTGAAGCTTTCTTT. The encoded protein is CASIPGSTEAFF.